This TCR beta chain stems from a study of human T cells and chemical hapten exposure. For the study at large: Across the whole study, which lasted about 23 weeks, patients were given diphenylcyclopropenone on the scalp once a week.

The CDR3 spans 15 residues. Germline CDR1 SGHRS, CDR2 YFSETQ. Trimming removed 6 bases at V and 6 bases at J, with 19 bases between. Specified time point: patch test 2, 6 weeks after DPC sensitization. Treatment: therapeutic diphenylcyclopropenone sensitization with weekly scalp DPC. Those who donated were patients with alopecia, 18 to 70 years of age, and suitable for DPC. This clonotype was recorded a few times. Per the original methods: TCRs per sample had a median of approximately 88,000 and ranged from about 23,224 to 700,000. MiXCR, applied by TCRdb to the RACE reads, yields one record per CDR3 protein. The V and J calls come from TCRdb's annotation, not from the publication. Of 80,000 to 100,000 distinct CDR3 sequences detected, 9.3% appear once; the ten largest clones hold more than 2%.

The starting material was whole blood, obtained in connection with sensitization to the hapten diphenylcyclopropenone (DPC). V and J are TRBV5-1 and TRBJ2-1; D is perhaps TRBD1 or TRBD2 (5 bases each). The sequence was obtained from a middle-aged woman with alopecia areata. Some clones in this sample may be carry-over from other donors' samples. The CDR3 bases are TGCGCCAGCACTAACCGGGGCGGGCCGATCAATGAGCAGTTCTTC. This gives the protein CASTNRGGPINEQFF. Together with reference TRBV5-1 and TRBJ2-1, the CDR3 gives the full variable domain: KAGVTQTPRYLIKTRGQQVTLSCSPISGHRSVSWYQQTPGQGLQFLFEYFSETQRNKGNFPGRFSGRQFSNSRSEMNVSTLELGDSALYLCASTNRGGPINEQFFGPGTRLTVL.